The 18 T cell receptor beta chains reported below all come from one sample, sequenced in a study of shared clonotypes between healthy human individuals. Naive CD8 cells lacked CD45RO, underwent positive selection for CCR7 and left out terminally differentiated effector memory CD45RA+ cells. TCRdb's table, derived via immunoSEQ multiplex PCR, lists solely in-frame clones and lacks some. The sample yields some 2.1 million clones, approximately 94% seen once. Sequenced input: naive CD8+ T cells sorted from blood. The receptors shown here come from a young man in good health.

The rearrangement links TRBV11-1 to TRBJ2-7, with D tentatively TRBD1 (6 bases). The CDR3 is 14 residues long. V was shortened by 5 bases and J by 6 bases, with 17 bases between the two germline ends. Looked up from germline, CDR1 is SGHAT and CDR2 is FQDESV (reference sequence). As DNA, the CDR3 is TGTGCCAGCAGCCAGACTCCAGGGGCGCTCGAGCAGTACTTC. Amino acids: CASSQTPGALEQYF.

This chain links TRBV29-1 with TRBJ2-3; D not certain. CDR1 is SQVTM, CDR2 ANQGSEA, per germline. The V end was cut by 8 bases, the J end by 0 bases, with 9 bases between. CDR3 length equals 12 residues. CDR3 sequence: CSSRQSTDTQYF. The CDR3 nucleotides read TGCAGCTCCCGGCAGAGCACAGATACGCAGTATTTT.

The chain is built from TRBV6-1 and TRBJ1-6, with D perhaps TRBD1 (6 bases). Germline V gene data show CDR1 as MNHNS and CDR2 as SASEGT. The CDR3 runs 17 residues. Deletions cut 2 bases from V and 4 bases from J, with 15 bases between. CDR3 DNA sequence: TGTGCCAGCAGTGAATTCGACAGGCCGATTTATAATTCACCCCTCCACTTT. This translates into CASSEFDRPIYNSPLHF.

This clone was seen a single time. CDR3 nucleotides: TGTGCCAGCAGCTTAAGCGGTGGCCAAGGGGAGCAGTACTTC. Its translation is CASSLSGGQGEQYF. The gene calls are TRBV7-3 and TRBJ2-7; D not certain. Germline assignment: CDR1 SGHTA and CDR2 FQGTGA. The CDR3 is made up of 14 amino acids. Trimming removed 1 base at V and 7 bases at J, with 14 bases between.

The chain couples TRBV19 to TRBJ2-3; unclear D gene. The CDR3 spans 13 residues. Germline loops: CDR1 LNHDA, CDR2 SQIVND (reference sequence). V was trimmed by 5 bases and J by 4 bases, leaving 10 bases between them. This CDR3 reads CASSDLLPDTQYF. The CDR3 coding sequence is TGTGCCAGTAGTGACCTCCTCCCAGATACGCAGTATTTT.

The chain uses TRBV6-5 and TRBJ2-5; 7 bases map to TRBD1. The end of the DNA is better explained by TRBJ2-7, so the J call may be wrong. The CDR3 has 15 residues. From germline, CDR1 is MNHEY and CDR2 SVGAGI. The CDR3 nucleotides are TGTGCCAGCAGTTACTCGAAACAGGGGACCTACGAGCAGTACTTC. Amino acid sequence: CASSYSKQGTYEQYF.

The gene calls are TRBV6-1 and TRBJ1-1; 8 bases map to TRBD1. The CDR3 has 15 amino acids. The germline CDR1 and CDR2 sequences are MNHNS and SASEGT. With 8 bases clipped from V and 0 bases from J, the junction kept 8 bases outside the gene matches. The CDR3 coding sequence is TGTGCCAGCGTAAAGGGACAGGCCTTGAACACTGAAGCTTTCTTT. Encoded protein: CASVKGQALNTEAFF.

V gene TRBV27 combines with J gene TRBJ2-5; D might be TRBD2 (7 bases). The V end was cut by 2 bases, the J end by 3 bases, with 16 bases between. The length of the CDR3 is 16 residues. Germline assignment: CDR1 MNHEY and CDR2 SMNVEV (reference sequence). CDR3 residues: CASSLVIGGLKETQYF. CDR3 in DNA: TGTGCCAGCAGTTTAGTCATAGGGGGACTAAAAGAGACCCAGTACTTC.

The chain carries TRBV4-1 and TRBJ1-2; TRBD1 aligns across 8 bases. CDR1 is MGHRA and CDR2 is YSYEKL in the germline V gene. The junction had 6 bases not matched to a gene; V was cut back by 5 bases and J by 4 bases. The CDR3 length is 14 residues. CDR3 DNA: TGCGCCAGCAGCATCGGACAGGGCGGCTATGGCTACACCTTC. Its protein product is CASSIGQGGYGYTF.

This chain joins TRBV7-8 and TRBJ2-3, with D perhaps assigned TRBD1 or TRBD2 (5 bases each). Germline V gives CDR1 SGHVS, CDR2 FQNEAQ. V lost 5 bases and J lost 6, with 15 bases in between. The CDR3 loop spans 14 amino acids. CDR3 nucleotide sequence: TGTGCCAGCAGCCCAGTTGGGGGACGTGATACGCAGTATTTT. This encodes CASSPVGGRDTQYF.

The chain uses TRBV5-4 and TRBJ2-7; D remains ambiguous. The CDR3 spans 13 residues. V dropped 1 base and J dropped 2 bases, with 7 bases sitting between them. CDR1 is SGHNT and CDR2 is YYREEE in the germline V gene (reference sequence). As DNA, the CDR3 is TGTGCCAGCAGCTTGTTTGGAGCCTACGAGCAGTACTTC. Translated, it gives CASSLFGAYEQYF.

This clone was seen only once. The V and J genes are TRBV2 and TRBJ2-7; TRBD2 matches at 8 bases. Germline CDR1 SNHLY, CDR2 FYNNEI. The ends lost 7 bases at V and 0 bases at J; junction bases unmatched: 5. CDR3 length equals 14 residues. The CDR3 loop is CASIQAGDSYEQYF. DNA of the CDR3: TGTGCCAGCATCCAAGCGGGGGACTCCTACGAGCAGTACTTC. The full variable domain, in which reference TRBV2 and TRBJ2-7 provide the parts outside the CDR3, is EPEVTQTPSHQVTQMGQEVILRCVPISNHLYFYWYRQILGQKVEFLVSFYNNEISEKSEIFDDQFSVERPDGSNFTLKIRSTKLEDSAMYFCASIQAGDSYEQYFGPGTRLTVT.

This chain uses TRBV4-1 with TRBJ2-1; 8 positions match TRBD2. The CDR3 contains 15 residues. Trimming cost V 4 bases and J 2 bases; bases outside gene matches: 4. From germline, CDR1 is MGHRA and CDR2 YSYEKL. The CDR3 bases are TGCGCCAGCAGCCTTAGCGGGGTGACCTACAATGAGCAGTTCTTC. It is translated as CASSLSGVTYNEQFF.

V and J are TRBV14 and TRBJ1-2; D ambiguous. The CDR3 runs 14 residues. V was cut by 1 base and J by 1 base, with 7 bases left in between. Germline V CDR1 and CDR2: SGHDN, FVKESK. The CDR3 loop reads CASSQATFNYGYTF. As DNA, the CDR3 is TGTGCCAGCAGCCAAGCGACCTTTAACTATGGCTACACCTTC.

This chain links TRBV27 with TRBJ1-5, with D unresolved. Germline lookup yields CDR1 MNHEY and CDR2 SMNVEV (reference sequence). This CDR3 region has 16 residues. With 3 bases removed from V and 0 bases from J, the gap between germline ends came to 12 bases. The CDR3 is CASSFGPPYSNQPQHF. CDR3 nucleotide sequence: TGTGCCAGCAGTTTTGGGCCACCCTATAGCAATCAGCCCCAGCATTTT.

This clone was picked up one time. The CDR3 reads CASPRGGGHFSSYEQYF. The CDR3 bases are TGTGCCAGCCCCCGAGGAGGGGGGCACTTCTCCTCCTACGAGCAGTACTTC. The chain joins TRBV11-2 to TRBJ2-7; D might be TRBD1 or TRBD2, each matching 6 bases. This CDR3 has 17 amino acids. Germline V lookup: CDR1 SGHAT, CDR2 FQNNGV. The V end lost 8 bases, the J end lost 0 bases, and 23 bases lay between the germline ends.

A word on this clone: This specimen includes other DNA sequences encoding the same CDR3. J is TRBJ2-5 and V is TRBV7-9; D is unresolved. The CDR3 contains 15 residues. The germline V gene has CDR1 SEHNR and CDR2 FQNEAQ (reference sequence). V was trimmed by 2 bases and J by 5 bases, leaving 15 bases between them. This CDR3 is CASSLLTGGRETQYF. CDR3 nucleotide sequence: TGTGCCAGCAGCTTATTAACGGGCGGTAGGGAGACCCAGTACTTC.

V and J are TRBV30 and TRBJ2-7, with 9 positions matching TRBD2. Per germline, CDR1 GTSNPN and CDR2 SVGIG (reference sequence). CDR3 length: 16 amino acids. J gave up 2 bases and V 2 bases, and 10 bases lay outside the gene matches. CDR3 sequence reads: CAWSSFGREGAYEQYF. The CDR3 DNA reads TGTGCCTGGAGTTCTTTTGGGCGGGAGGGTGCCTACGAGCAGTACTTC.